Presented here are 20 T cell receptor beta chains from one specimen sequenced in a study of OX40 agonist ivuxolimab in advanced cancers. Generated by immunoSEQ multiplex PCR, the TCRdb table keeps only in-frame clones and is missing some. The sample carries about 44,000 clones, about 94% recorded once. The sequenced sample was CD4+ or CD8+ T cells sorted from blood, obtained in a trial of the OX40 agonist ivuxolimab. The origin of the receptors is an adult with an advanced solid tumor such as melanoma, head and neck, liver or kidney cancer.

V is TRBV19 and J is TRBJ2-1, with 10 bases fitting TRBD2. Germline CDR1 LNHDA, CDR2 SQIVND (reference sequence). Trimming at V came to 6 bases and at J to 0 bases, leaving 5 bases not matched to a gene. The CDR3 covers 16 residues. The CDR3 DNA is TGTGCCAGTAGCCCTAGCGGGAGAAGCTCCTACAATGAGCAGTTCTTC. It codes for CASSPSGRSSYNEQFF. Combining the CDR3 with reference TRBV19 and TRBJ2-1 gives the whole variable domain DGGITQSPKYLFRKEGQNVTLSCEQNLNHDAMYWYRQDPGQGLRLIYYSQIVNDFQKGDIAEGYSVSREKKESFPLTVTSAQKNPTAFYLCASSPSGRSSYNEQFFGPGTRLTVL.

J is TRBJ2-5 and V is TRBV19, with D perhaps TRBD1 (5 bases). CDR3 length: 15 residues. V was clipped by 5 bases and J by 3 bases, with 16 bases between them. CDR1 is LNHDA and CDR2 is SQIVND in the germline V gene (reference sequence). The CDR3: CASSSWQGSKETQYF. In DNA, the CDR3 is TGTGCCAGTAGTTCCTGGCAGGGATCAAAAGAGACCCAGTACTTC.

The rearrangement links TRBV6-6 to TRBJ2-1; D uncertain. Germline-derived CDR1 and CDR2 are MNHNY and SVGAGI (reference sequence). V gave up 2 bases and J gave up 7 bases, with 15 bases separating them. This CDR3 spans 15 amino acids. The CDR3 is CASSYTPRSGNEQFF. For the CDR3, the DNA is TGTGCCAGCAGTTACACCCCGAGGTCCGGGAATGAGCAGTTCTTC.

V gene TRBV21-1 combines with J gene TRBJ2-5; the D call of TRBD2 is as the table states it, not checked on the DNA. TRBV21-1 is an annotated pseudogene. This CDR3 is 17 amino acids long. DNA of the CDR3: TGTGCCAGCAGCAACCTGCGGACTAGCGGGGTAGGAGAGACCCAGTACTTC. This encodes CASSNLRTSGVGETQYF.

This rearrangement joins TRBV5-8 to TRBJ2-1, with 12 bases identical to TRBD2. J gave up 4 bases and V 0 bases, and 2 bases lay outside the gene matches. The CDR3 spans 16 residues. Per the germline V gene, CDR1 is SGHTS and CDR2 is YDEGEE. CDR3 residues: CASSLGTSGTYNEQFF. The CDR3 DNA sequence: TGTGCCAGCAGCTTGGGGACTAGCGGGACTTACAATGAGCAGTTCTTC.

The rearrangement uses TRBV5-1 and TRBJ2-1, with TRBD2 as a possible D gene (6 bases). There are 15 residues in the CDR3. Germline V CDR1 and CDR2: SGHRS, YFSETQ. With 3 bases removed from V and 2 bases from J, the gap between germline ends came to 12 bases. CDR3 loop: CASSSAGSAYNEQFF. CDR3 DNA: TGCGCCAGCAGCTCTGCGGGGTCGGCCTACAATGAGCAGTTCTTC.

The rearrangement uses TRBV29-1 and TRBJ2-7, with 15 bases matching TRBD2. CDR1 is SQVTM and CDR2 is ANQGSEA in the germline V gene. V was clipped by 8 bases and J by 2 bases; unmatched bases: 10. The CDR3 extends over 16 amino acids. The CDR3 spells CSPGLAGGPGPYEQYF. CDR3 bases: TGCAGCCCCGGACTAGCGGGAGGGCCTGGACCCTACGAGCAGTACTTC.

This clone was picked up one time. The rearrangement joins TRBV5-4 to TRBJ1-1; a possible D gene is TRBD1 (5 bases). CDR1 and CDR2 (germline): SGHNT, YYREEE (reference sequence). The CDR3 consists of 13 residues. Between the trimmed V and J ends, which lost 5 bases and 3 bases, there was a span of 11 bases. CDR3 amino acids: CASRGRLDTEAFF. The CDR3 DNA follows: TGTGCCAGCAGGGGACGATTGGACACTGAAGCTTTCTTT.

The chain couples TRBV28 to TRBJ2-7; D gene ambiguous. CDR3 length: 16 amino acids. CDR1 and CDR2 (germline): MDHEN, SYDVKM. Trimming stripped 5 bases from V and 9 bases from J, with 26 bases between. CDR3 region: CASSRPRLPQLHVQYF. In DNA form, the CDR3 reads TGTGCCAGCAGTAGACCTCGACTGCCGCAACTTCACGTGCAGTACTTC.

The rearrangement links TRBV19 to TRBJ1-1, with D hard to call. CDR1 LNHDA and CDR2 SQIVND come from the germline V gene (reference sequence). The V end lost 8 bases, the J end lost 6 bases, and 7 bases lay between the germline ends. The CDR3 runs 10 residues. The DNA of the CDR3 is TGTGCCAGTGGTTATTCTGAAGCTTTCTTT. This encodes CASGYSEAFF. The variable domain in full, completed from reference TRBV19 and TRBJ1-1, reads DGGITQSPKYLFRKEGQNVTLSCEQNLNHDAMYWYRQDPGQGLRLIYYSQIVNDFQKGDIAEGYSVSREKKESFPLTVTSAQKNPTAFYLCASGYSEAFFGQGTRLTVV.

This clone came up once. V gene TRBV7-9 combines with J gene TRBJ1-2, with D hard to call. From germline, CDR1 is SEHNR and CDR2 FQNEAQ (reference sequence). V dropped 1 base and J dropped 7 bases, with 7 bases sitting between them. The CDR3 contains 12 residues. As DNA, the CDR3 is TGTGCCAGCAGCTTAGTTCTTTTTGGCTACACCTTC. Its protein product is CASSLVLFGYTF.

The V call is TRBV4-1, the J call TRBJ2-5, with TRBD2 matching over 7 bases. The germline V gene encodes CDR1 MGHRA and CDR2 YSYEKL. This CDR3 is built from 16 residues. V gave up 4 bases and J gave up 2 bases; unmatched junction bases: 10. The CDR3 spells CASSPSRGERQETQYF. The DNA of the CDR3 is TGCGCCAGCAGCCCCTCACGGGGGGAGAGGCAAGAGACCCAGTACTTC.

V and J are TRBV4-1 and TRBJ1-2, with D hard to call. The V end was cut by 1 base, the J end by 1 base, with 10 bases between. CDR3 length: 15 residues. CDR1 and CDR2 (germline): MGHRA, YSYEKL. The CDR3 loop reads CASSQVSVNNYGYTF. In DNA form, the CDR3 reads TGCGCCAGCAGCCAAGTCTCAGTAAATAACTATGGCTACACCTTC.

The rearrangement links TRBV9 to TRBJ1-1, with TRBD1 identical over 7 bases. CDR1 SGDLS and CDR2 YYNGEE come from the germline V gene. The trim removed 3 bases at V and 6 bases at J, leaving 5 bases unmatched. The CDR3 totals 13 residues. In DNA, the CDR3 is TGTGCCAGCAGCGCGCGACAGGGCCCTGAAGCTTTCTTT. Translation gives CASSARQGPEAFF.

V and J are TRBV9 and TRBJ2-7; 10 bases match TRBD1. Germline V gives CDR1 SGDLS, CDR2 YYNGEE. Trimming at V came to 3 bases and at J to 6 bases, leaving 12 bases not matched to a gene. This CDR3 is built from 16 residues. Here the CDR3 reads CASSAAGQGMRAEQYF. The CDR3 DNA follows: TGTGCCAGCAGCGCAGCGGGACAGGGGATGAGGGCCGAGCAGTACTTC.

In DNA, the CDR3 is TGTGCCAGCAGCTTGGTGGGAAACTATGGCTACACCTTC. This sequence encodes CASSLVGNYGYTF. V and J are TRBV5-4 and TRBJ1-2; D is unresolved. The CDR3 length is 13 residues. Germline assignment: CDR1 SGHNT and CDR2 YYREEE (reference sequence). V gave up 0 bases and J gave up 2 bases, with 5 bases separating them.

The V call is TRBV29-1, the J call TRBJ2-7; TRBD1 aligns across 9 bases. Germline V CDR1 and CDR2: SQVTM, ANQGSEA. The CDR3 loop spans 11 amino acids. With 6 bases clipped from V and 5 bases from J, the junction kept 2 bases outside the gene matches. CDR3 sequence: CSVGQGHEQYF. The CDR3 nucleotides are TGCAGCGTAGGACAGGGGCACGAGCAGTACTTC.

The rearrangement joins TRBV15 to TRBJ2-4; no clear D. The germline gives CDR1 LNHNV, CDR2 YYDKDF (reference sequence). Trimming stripped 3 bases from V and 4 bases from J, with 7 bases between. The CDR3 has 13 amino acids. CDR3 DNA: TGTGCCACCAGCAGTAGAGATAAAAACATTCAGTACTTC. Its translation: CATSSRDKNIQYF.

The V gene is TRBV27, the J gene TRBJ2-5; no clear D. The CDR3 has 11 amino acids. The germline V gene encodes CDR1 MNHEY and CDR2 SMNVEV (reference sequence). V was trimmed by 8 bases and J by 7 bases, leaving 11 bases between them. CDR3 sequence (DNA): TGTGCCAGCGGGTATTTGGTGACCCAGTACTTC. Amino acid sequence: CASGYLVTQYF.

The rearrangement joins TRBV5-8 to TRBJ2-7, with 11 positions matching TRBD2. The CDR3 extends over 16 amino acids. Germline assignment: CDR1 SGHTS and CDR2 YDEGEE. After removal of 1 base from V and 2 bases from J, the junction contained 5 bases not matched to a gene. DNA of the CDR3: TGTGCCAGCAGCTTGCCTTTAGCGGGAGGGGCCTACGAGCAGTACTTC. Translated: CASSLPLAGGAYEQYF.